This TCR beta chain originates from a study of T-cell reconstitution after alpha-beta-depleted transplantation in children. The CDR3 loop spans 14 amino acids. The ends were cut back, 4 bases at V and 1 base at J, with 10 bases in the middle. Library preparation (for TCRbeta) was performed with unique molecular identifiers. TCRdb analysed the PCR reads with MiXCR anew, one entry per CDR3 protein. The sample lists roughly 170,000 distinct CDR3 sequences; roughly 6.8% were seen once. This clonotype was counted ten times or more. Sample: PBMCs from the stem cell graft donor, taken from the stem cell graft. V and J are TRBV12-3 or TRBV12-4 and TRBJ1-2; no reliable D call. The TCR sequence derives from a human donor who donated a stem cell graft to a child with Wiskott-Aldrich syndrome. The CDR3 coding sequence is TGTGCCAGCAGTTATCAGGTTCTTAACTATGGCTACACCTTC. Translating it yields CASSYQVLNYGYTF.